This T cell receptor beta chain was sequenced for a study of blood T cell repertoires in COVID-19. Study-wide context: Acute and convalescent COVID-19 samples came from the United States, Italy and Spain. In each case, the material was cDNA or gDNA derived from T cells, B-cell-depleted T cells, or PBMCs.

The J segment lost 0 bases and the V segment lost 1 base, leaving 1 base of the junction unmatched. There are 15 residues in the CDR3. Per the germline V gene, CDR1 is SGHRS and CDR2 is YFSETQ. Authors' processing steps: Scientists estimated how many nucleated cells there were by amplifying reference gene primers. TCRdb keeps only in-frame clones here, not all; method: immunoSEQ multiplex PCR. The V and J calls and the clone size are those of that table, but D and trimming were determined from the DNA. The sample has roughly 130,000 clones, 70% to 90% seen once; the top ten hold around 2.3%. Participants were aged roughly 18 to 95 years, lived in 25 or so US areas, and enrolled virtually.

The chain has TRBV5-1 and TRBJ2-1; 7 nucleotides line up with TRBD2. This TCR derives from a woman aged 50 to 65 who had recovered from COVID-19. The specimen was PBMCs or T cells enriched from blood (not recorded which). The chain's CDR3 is CASSLSGVSYNEQFF. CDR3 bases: TGCGCCAGCAGCTTGAGCGGGGTCTCCTACAATGAGCAGTTCTTC.